These T cell receptor beta chains were read from a single sample in a study of T-cell memory formation after mild COVID-19. Each CDR3 protein gets one entry after TCRdb re-called the 5' RACE reads with MiXCR. The sample records roughly 620,000 distinct CDR3 sequences, more than 15% being singletons. The sample comprised PBMCs or a T cell subset sorted from them (not recorded which). Receptors were obtained from an adult woman who had mild COVID-19 (a few samples of this study predate the infection). Cell type and time point are not known. CDR3s include the opening cysteine and the closing phenylalanine or tryptophan. D genes are given only for firm matches.

J,V,D,CDR3
TRBJ2-3,TRBV6-5,TRBD2,CASTTGLAGGTDTQYF
TRBJ1-5,TRBV6-1,-,CASTTLQGNNQPQHF
TRBJ2-1,TRBV4-2,TRBD1,CASSRNYVPGQEDNEQFF
TRBJ2-7,TRBV6-6,TRBD1,CASSPLGQGSYEQYF
TRBJ2-1,TRBV12-3/TRBV12-4,-,CASSPGLADEQFF
TRBJ2-5,TRBV5-6,TRBD1,CASSLWTGFQETQYF
TRBJ2-1,TRBV27,TRBD2,CASSLGTSGGDYNEQFF
TRBJ2-1,TRBV25-1,-,CASSERDDVGWPYNEQFF
TRBJ2-7,TRBV20-1,-,CSAGVGVGLYEQYF
TRBJ2-3,TRBV5-4,TRBD2,CASSLVAGSITDTQYF
TRBJ2-2,TRBV11-3,-,CASSSGYRLAGNTGELFF
TRBJ1-2,TRBV7-9,TRBD1,CASSPDQGAHTF
TRBJ2-1,TRBV7-2,-,CDSSLDSRFYNEQFF
TRBJ2-7,TRBV11-2,-,CASSLKGEKYEQYF
TRBJ2-7,TRBV19,TRBD2,CASSIFGGDYEQYF
TRBJ2-1,TRBV6-5,TRBD2,CASRISGIREQFF
TRBJ2-7,TRBV4-1,-,CASSQEYWQGTTYEQYF
TRBJ2-3,TRBV6-5,TRBD1,CASNHGQATDTQYF
TRBJ2-7,TRBV12-3/TRBV12-4,-,CASSPISGVSYEQYF
TRBJ2-7,TRBV5-1,TRBD1,CASTHRSGTVTYEQYF
TRBJ2-7,TRBV27,-,CASSWGHRYEQYF
TRBJ2-2,TRBV12-3/TRBV12-4,-,CASSFFEGLGSNGGELFF
TRBJ2-5,TRBV7-2,-,CASSLAIRRGPSYQETQYF
TRBJ2-1,TRBV20-1,-,CSAPPTGSTYNEQFF
TRBJ2-1,TRBV4-2,-,CASSQGPVESNEQFF
TRBJ2-3,TRBV11-3,-,CASSLRGDWGTDTQYF
TRBJ2-7,TRBV5-1,TRBD1,CASSSGAGWTGHDEQYF
TRBJ2-1,TRBV19,-,CASSMWLDNEQFF
TRBJ1-5,TRBV12-3/TRBV12-4,-,CASSYLGPRMGNQPQHF
TRBJ2-3,TRBV5-5,-,CASSGGRSTDTQYF
TRBJ1-1,TRBV5-1,-,CASSLLGRNTEAFF
TRBJ1-1,TRBV5-1,-,CASSSHSNTEAFF
TRBJ2-3,TRBV28,TRBD2,CASRWSGTSGRGAFSDTQYF
TRBJ1-5,TRBV10-3,TRBD1,CAIRDRGDQPQHF
TRBJ1-1,TRBV9,-,CASSVGPRGLDEAFF
TRBJ2-3,TRBV6-6,-,CASTPGGLSSTDTQYF
TRBJ2-1,TRBV7-9,-,CASPEQSSYNEQFF
TRBJ2-7,TRBV10-3,-,CAISENFVEQYF
TRBJ2-7,TRBV25-1,TRBD2,CASRQTTSGSRPEQYF
TRBJ2-7,TRBV2,TRBD2,CASSPTGTSVSEQYF
TRBJ2-2,TRBV20-1,-,CSAWARDGELFF
TRBJ2-4,TRBV6-5,-,CASSYSGRDIQYF
TRBJ2-7,TRBV12-3/TRBV12-4,-,CASSFRGGVLTPSYEQYF
TRBJ2-1,TRBV29-1,-,CSVDLGNEQFF
TRBJ2-5,TRBV7-8,TRBD2,CASSLRPSGYQETQYF
TRBJ1-1,TRBV6-5,-,CASSYSGGRGLGTEAFF
TRBJ2-2,TRBV27,-,CASSIGTENTGELFF
TRBJ2-5,TRBV7-9,-,CASSLDLGTETQYF
TRBJ1-1,TRBV25-1,TRBD1,CASLASWEFRGRLWDEAFF
TRBJ2-2,TRBV29-1,-,CSVLGQHTGELFF
TRBJ2-3,TRBV24-1,TRBD2,CATSEQTSGRTTDTQYF
TRBJ2-1,TRBV18,TRBD2,CASSPVSRLAGGGNEQFF
TRBJ2-7,TRBV4-1,TRBD1,CASSPGGQNVYEQYF
TRBJ1-1,TRBV29-1,-,CSVPGLDTEAFF
TRBJ1-1,TRBV12-3/TRBV12-4,-,CASSSRLLWTEAFF
TRBJ1-5,TRBV12-5,-,CASGLAEDQPQHF
TRBJ2-7,TRBV19,-,CASSSGGRGSYEQYF
TRBJ2-3,TRBV29-1,-,CSGEWHTQYF
TRBJ2-4,TRBV18,-,CASSPPRDPLAKNIQYF
TRBJ2-5,TRBV25-1,-,CASSEMGRETQYF